The following is a T cell receptor (beta chain) sequence with its context. Its antigen remains unidentified. Base qualities are not recorded, but no much larger clone differs from it by a single base. Before TCR sequencing, CD3+CD8+ T cells were sorted out of fresh PBMCs. The sample originates from a study of immunodeficiency (dated by TCRdb to the late 2010s). General notes on the study: The repertoires were analyzed to search for VDJ recombination defects and oligoclonality. The paper as a whole reports these results and caveats: Compared with control CD8+ T cells, patient CD8+ T cells had restricted TRB V-J pairing and reduced productive entropy. In the entropy comparisons of patients versus healthy controls, patients were shown as n=3 (open circles), and an effect on thymic development was only suggested as possible. Severe oligoclonality, judged by top-100 and total clonotype frequencies, was seen in patient CD8+ but not CD4+ T cells.

Genomic DNA was extracted with the QIAamp DNA Blood Mini Kit and sent for immunoSEQ repertoire analysis. Multiplex PCR was used to amplify CDR3 regions from a standard amount of genomic DNA template. PCR products were sequenced on an Illumina platform. The original methods were these. Sequences were mapped to a reference, using V, D and J gene definitions from IMGT. To eliminate PCR and sequencing errors, a nearest-neighbor clustering algorithm combined closely related sequences. V, D and J usage was analyzed in productive unique and total sequences using ImmunoSEQ Analyzer tools and R version 3.6.1. The immuneACCESS repertoire file appears here via TCRdb, limited to in-frame rearrangements. These files lack a portion of the clones; in checked studies, under half of the deficit traces to unresolved V genes, and the cause of the others is not known. V, J and clone size derive from that table, while D and trimming were established from the DNA sequence. The sample records 3,400 or so clones, about nine tenths of which are singletons. The ten top clones hold around 13% of the sample.

From a lookup of the germline V gene, CDR1 and CDR2 are SGDLS and YYNGEE. The CDR3 sequence holds 21 residues, the cysteine and phenylalanine included. Only CDR3 DNA remains: 63 bases, in frame from the first base. After removal of 1 base from V and 0 bases from J, the junction retains 18 bases not matched to a gene. This sequence uses TRBV9 and TRBJ2-3, with 9 bases matching TRBD1. The TCR originated in a human donor in good health. The sample was CD8+ T cells from blood. The CDR3 sequence is CASSVLGQGTGKRPSTDTQYF. The nucleotide sequence is TGTGCCAGCAGCGTACTGGGACAGGGTACCGGAAAGAGGCCTAGCACAGATACGCAGTATTTT.